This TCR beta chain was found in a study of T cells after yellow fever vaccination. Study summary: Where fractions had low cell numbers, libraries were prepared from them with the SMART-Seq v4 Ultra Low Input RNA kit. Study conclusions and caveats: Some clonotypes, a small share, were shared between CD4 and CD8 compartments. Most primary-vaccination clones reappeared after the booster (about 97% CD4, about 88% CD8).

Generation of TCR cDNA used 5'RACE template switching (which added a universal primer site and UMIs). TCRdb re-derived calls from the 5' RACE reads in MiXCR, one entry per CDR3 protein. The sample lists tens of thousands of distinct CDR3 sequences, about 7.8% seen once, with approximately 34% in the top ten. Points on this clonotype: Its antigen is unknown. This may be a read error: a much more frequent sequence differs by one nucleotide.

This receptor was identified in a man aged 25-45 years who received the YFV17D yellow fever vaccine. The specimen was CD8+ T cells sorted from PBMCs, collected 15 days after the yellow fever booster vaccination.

In DNA, the CDR3 is TGTGCCAGCAGCGTAGGGGAATCGGGAGCCGGGGAGCAGTACTTC. Translation: CASSVGESGAGEQYF. The rearrangement joins TRBV9 to TRBJ2-7; D might be TRBD2 (6 bases). V lost 0 bases to trimming and J lost 7 bases, with 17 bases between them. This CDR3 has 15 residues. Looked up from germline, CDR1 is SGDLS and CDR2 is YYNGEE.